The rows below give T cell receptor beta chains drawn from one sample of a study of blood T cell repertoires in COVID-19. The repertoire was sequenced with immunoSEQ multiplex PCR; TCRdb's copy has only in-frame clones and lacks some. The sample has 150,000 to 200,000 clones, more than 70% seen once; the top ten hold approximately 6%. Sequencing input: peripheral blood. The receptors come from a man aged 40-49 years with active or convalescent COVID-19. Each CDR3 is given with its conserved first and last residue. The D gene is left open where the match is weak. Clone size, where shown, is once, few, many, or a class for clones that have expanded.

size: -; J: TRBJ1-3; D: TRBD1; V: TRBV3-1/TRBV3-2; DNA: TGTGCCAGCAGCCAAGAGCTCGGGCAGGGGGCATCAGCTGGAAACACCATATATTTT; CDR3: CASSQELGQGASAGNTIYF
size: -; J: TRBJ1-6; D: -; V: TRBV7-2; DNA: TGTGCCAGCAGCTTTTCCAGGGGTACTAAATCCCTCCACTTT; CDR3: CASSFSRGTKSLHF
size: once; J: TRBJ2-7; D: -; V: TRBV11-2; DNA: TGTGCCAGCAGCTATACTAGCTATGAGCAGTACTTC; CDR3: CASSYTSYEQYF
size: -; J: TRBJ2-7; D: -; V: TRBV19; DNA: TGTGCCAGTAGTCCGAGAGGGGGCGAGCAGTACTTC; CDR3: CASSPRGGEQYF
size: -; J: TRBJ2-7; D: TRBD2; V: TRBV7-9; DNA: TGTGCCAGCAGCCAGAGCGGGAGGGGGGTAGACGAGCAGTACTTC; CDR3: CASSQSGRGVDEQYF
size: -; J: TRBJ2-7; D: -; V: TRBV7-9; DNA: TGTGCCAGCACCCTAGGGGGAACTGCCCACGAGCAGTACTTC; CDR3: CASTLGGTAHEQYF
size: -; J: TRBJ2-6; D: -; V: TRBV19; DNA: TGTGCCAGTAGTGGGCTTTCTGGGGCCAACGTCCTGACTTTC; CDR3: CASSGLSGANVLTF
size: -; J: TRBJ2-7; D: -; V: TRBV5-1; DNA: TGCGCCAGCAGCTGGAGAGGGGGCTACGAGCAGTACTTC; CDR3: CASSWRGGYEQYF
size: -; J: TRBJ2-7; D: TRBD1; V: TRBV6-4; DNA: TGTGCCAGCAGCGCGGACAGGGGGCGCGAGCAGTACTTC; CDR3: CASSADRGREQYF
size: -; J: TRBJ1-1; D: -; V: TRBV19; DNA: TGTGCCAGTAGTCTTGGGGGCAGGAACACTGAAGCTTTCTTT; CDR3: CASSLGGRNTEAFF
size: -; J: TRBJ1-1; D: -; V: TRBV5-6; DNA: TGTGCCAGCAGCTTGGTTGGCGGTCCCACTGAAGCTTTCTTT; CDR3: CASSLVGGPTEAFF
size: -; J: TRBJ1-1; D: -; V: TRBV27; DNA: TGTGCCAGCAGTTTCGCGGGGGCTACTGAAGCTTTCTTT; CDR3: CASSFAGATEAFF
size: few; J: TRBJ1-1; D: -; V: TRBV7-9; DNA: TGTGCCAGCAGCTTAGCGGCGGGGGCCCCTGAAGCTTTCTTT; CDR3: CASSLAAGAPEAFF
size: -; J: TRBJ1-3; D: -; V: TRBV10-3; DNA: TGTGCCATCAGTGATGTGGCAGGGACTGGAAACACCATATATTTT; CDR3: CAISDVAGTGNTIYF
size: -; J: TRBJ1-1; D: TRBD1; V: TRBV5-6; DNA: TGTGCCAGCAGCTGGGACAGGGTGGCTGAAGCTTTCTTT; CDR3: CASSWDRVAEAFF
size: -; J: TRBJ1-5; D: -; V: TRBV19; DNA: TGTGCCAGTAGCCTGGGACACCTCGGCAATCAGCCCCAGCATTTT; CDR3: CASSLGHLGNQPQHF